Sequencing of this T cell receptor (beta chain) was carried out in a study of early T cells in non-severe SARS-CoV-2 infection. Study context: Chains were not paired, and sequencing was done on bulk RNA from unsorted whole blood. Study conclusions and caveats: Missing private and CD4 specificities, VDJdb matching favored anti-spike CD8 responses.

Molecules of cDNA were individually given unique molecular identifiers that were attached to them. TCRdb re-called the 5' RACE reads with MiXCR, one entry per CDR3 protein. The repertoire has tens of thousands of distinct CDR3 sequences, approximately 12% of them found once; the top ten carry about 3.5%. Germline V CDR1 and CDR2: MDHEN, SYDVKM. This CDR3 region has 14 residues. V shed 8 bases and J shed 3 bases, with 16 bases lying between them. At least ten counts were recorded for this clonotype. Its antigen is not identified. The clonotype was recovered from an adult who was a healthcare worker with PCR-confirmed SARS-CoV-2 infection or an uninfected control (not recorded which). The sequenced sample was whole blood. The chain employs TRBV28 and TRBJ1-1, with D unclear. The CDR3 coding sequence is TGTGCCAGCTCCATATTCGGCGGTTACACTGAAGCTTTCTTT. Translated, it gives CASSIFGGYTEAFF.